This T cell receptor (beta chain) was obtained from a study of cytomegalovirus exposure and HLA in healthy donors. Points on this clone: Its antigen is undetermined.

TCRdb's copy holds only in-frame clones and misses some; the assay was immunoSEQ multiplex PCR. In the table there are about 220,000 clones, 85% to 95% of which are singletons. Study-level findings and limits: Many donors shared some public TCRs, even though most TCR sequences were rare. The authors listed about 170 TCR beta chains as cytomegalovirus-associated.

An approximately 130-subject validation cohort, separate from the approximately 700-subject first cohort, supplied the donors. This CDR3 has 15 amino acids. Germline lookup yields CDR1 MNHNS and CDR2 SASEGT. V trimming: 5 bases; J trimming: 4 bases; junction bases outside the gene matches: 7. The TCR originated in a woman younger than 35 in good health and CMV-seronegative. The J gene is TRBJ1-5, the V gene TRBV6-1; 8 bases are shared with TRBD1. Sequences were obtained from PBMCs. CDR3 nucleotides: TGTGCCAGCAGTAATACAGGGGGGGGAAATCAGCCCCAGCATTTT. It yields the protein CASSNTGGGNQPQHF.